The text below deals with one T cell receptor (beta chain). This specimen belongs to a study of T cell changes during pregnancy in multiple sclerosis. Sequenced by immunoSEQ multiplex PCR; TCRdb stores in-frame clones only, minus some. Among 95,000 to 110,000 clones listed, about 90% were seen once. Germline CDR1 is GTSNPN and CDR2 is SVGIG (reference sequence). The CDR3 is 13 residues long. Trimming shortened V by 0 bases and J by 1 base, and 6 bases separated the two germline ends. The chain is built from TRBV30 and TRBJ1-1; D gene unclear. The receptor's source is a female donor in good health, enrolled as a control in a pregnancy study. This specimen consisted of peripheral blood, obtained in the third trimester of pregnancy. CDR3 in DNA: TGTGCCTGGAGTGTAAACAGGAACACTGAAGCTTTCTTT. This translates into CAWSVNRNTEAFF.